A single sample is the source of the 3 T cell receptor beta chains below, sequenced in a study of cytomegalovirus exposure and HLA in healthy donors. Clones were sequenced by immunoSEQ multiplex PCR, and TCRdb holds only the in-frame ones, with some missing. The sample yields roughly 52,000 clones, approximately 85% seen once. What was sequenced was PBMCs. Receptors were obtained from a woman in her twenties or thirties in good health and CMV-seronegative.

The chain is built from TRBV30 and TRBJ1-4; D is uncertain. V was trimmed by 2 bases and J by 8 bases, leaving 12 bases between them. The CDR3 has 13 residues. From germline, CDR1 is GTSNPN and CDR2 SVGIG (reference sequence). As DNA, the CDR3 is TGTGCCTGGAGTTTCGGTAACGGGGAAAAACTGTTTTTT. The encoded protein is CAWSFGNGEKLFF.

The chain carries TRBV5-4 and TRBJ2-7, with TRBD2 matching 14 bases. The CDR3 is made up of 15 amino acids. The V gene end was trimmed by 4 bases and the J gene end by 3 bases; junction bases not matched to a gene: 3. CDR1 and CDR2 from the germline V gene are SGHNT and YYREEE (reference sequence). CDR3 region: CASSGGTSGSYEQYF. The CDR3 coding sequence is TGTGCCAGCAGCGGAGGGACTAGCGGGAGCTACGAGCAGTACTTC.

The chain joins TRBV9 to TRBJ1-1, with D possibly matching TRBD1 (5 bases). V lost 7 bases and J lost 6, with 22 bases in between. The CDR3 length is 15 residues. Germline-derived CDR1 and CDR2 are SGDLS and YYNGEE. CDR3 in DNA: TGTGCCAGCCGCCCGGACGCGGGGGGGTTCCCTGAAGCTTTCTTT. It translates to CASRPDAGGFPEAFF.